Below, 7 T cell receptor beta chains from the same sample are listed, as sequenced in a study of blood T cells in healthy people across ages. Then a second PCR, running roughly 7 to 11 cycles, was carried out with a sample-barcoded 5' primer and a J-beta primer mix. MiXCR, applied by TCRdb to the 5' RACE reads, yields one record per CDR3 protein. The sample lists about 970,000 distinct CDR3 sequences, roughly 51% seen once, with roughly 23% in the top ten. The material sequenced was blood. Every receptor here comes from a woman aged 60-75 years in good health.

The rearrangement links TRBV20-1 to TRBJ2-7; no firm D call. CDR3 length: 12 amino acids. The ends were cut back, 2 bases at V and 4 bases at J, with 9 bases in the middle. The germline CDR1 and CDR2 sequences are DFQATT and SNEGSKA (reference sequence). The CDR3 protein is CSARPGIYEQYF. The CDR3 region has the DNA TGCAGTGCTAGACCCGGAATATACGAGCAGTACTTC.

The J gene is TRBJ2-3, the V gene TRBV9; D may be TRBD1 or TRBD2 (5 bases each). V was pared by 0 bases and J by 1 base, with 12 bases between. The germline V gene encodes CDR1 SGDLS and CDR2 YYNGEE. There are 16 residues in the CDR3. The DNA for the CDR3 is TGTGCCAGCAGCGTAGGGGGACCCACCCGCACAGATACGCAGTATTTT. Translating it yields CASSVGGPTRTDTQYF.

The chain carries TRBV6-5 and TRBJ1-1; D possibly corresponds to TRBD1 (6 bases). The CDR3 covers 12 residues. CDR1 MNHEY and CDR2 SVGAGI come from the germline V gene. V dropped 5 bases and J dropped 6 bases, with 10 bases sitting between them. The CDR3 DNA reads TGTGCCAGCAGTCGGGGGGCCTCTGAAGCTTTCTTT. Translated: CASSRGASEAFF.

As DNA, the CDR3 is TGTGCCAGCAGCTTACGCTCGGGGGGGAACACTGAAGCTTTCTTT. It translates to CASSLRSGGNTEAFF. The rearrangement links TRBV7-9 to TRBJ1-1; possibly TRBD1 for D (5 bases). Trimming stripped 2 bases from V and 1 base from J, with 11 bases between. Germline CDR1 is SEHNR and CDR2 is FQNEAQ (reference sequence). The CDR3 spans 15 residues.

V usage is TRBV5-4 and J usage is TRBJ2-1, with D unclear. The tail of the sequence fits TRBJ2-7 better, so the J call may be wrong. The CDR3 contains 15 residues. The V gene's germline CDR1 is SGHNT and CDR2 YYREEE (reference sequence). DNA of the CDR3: TGTGCCAGCAGCCTGGACGTAGCCTCCTACAATGAGCAGTACTTC. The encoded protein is CASSLDVASYNEQYF.

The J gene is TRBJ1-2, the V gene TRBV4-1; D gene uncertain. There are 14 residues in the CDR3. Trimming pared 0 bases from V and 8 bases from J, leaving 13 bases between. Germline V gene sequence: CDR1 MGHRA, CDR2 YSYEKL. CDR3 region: CASSQDWSVDGYTF. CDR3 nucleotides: TGCGCCAGCAGCCAAGATTGGTCCGTGGACGGCTACACCTTC.

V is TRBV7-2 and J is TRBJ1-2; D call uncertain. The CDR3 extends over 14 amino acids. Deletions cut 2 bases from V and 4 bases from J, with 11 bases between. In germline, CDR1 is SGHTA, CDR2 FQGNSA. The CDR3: CASSLRGASYGYTF. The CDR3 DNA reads TGTGCCAGCAGCTTACGGGGTGCCAGCTATGGCTACACCTTC.